This TCR beta chain comes out of a study of CD8+ T cells in alopecia areata. Trimming removed 0 bases from V and 1 base from J, with 20 bases in between. The germline V gene has CDR1 SGHVS and CDR2 FNYEAQ. The CDR3 is made up of 19 amino acids. Treatment specified: oral pan-JAK inhibitor, 5-10 mg twice daily. Alopecia areata patients had lesional scalp punch biopsies and peripheral blood taken from them. In each case, RNA was isolated and then reverse transcribed into cDNA as the sequencing template. Sequencing was performed with immunoSEQ multiplex PCR; in TCRdb, only in-frame clones are kept and a portion is missing. This table holds about 87,000 clones, about 71% found once.

The gene calls are TRBV7-6 and TRBJ2-3; D ambiguous. This receptor was obtained from a human donor with alopecia areata. The sequencing used CD8+ T cells sorted from blood, collected between weeks 43 and 45, from a patient treated with tofacitinib. As DNA, the CDR3 is TGTGCCAGCAGCTTAGCGGCAGTATTTCCTCCTCAACGCACAGATACGCAGTATTTT. Encoded protein: CASSLAAVFPPQRTDTQYF.